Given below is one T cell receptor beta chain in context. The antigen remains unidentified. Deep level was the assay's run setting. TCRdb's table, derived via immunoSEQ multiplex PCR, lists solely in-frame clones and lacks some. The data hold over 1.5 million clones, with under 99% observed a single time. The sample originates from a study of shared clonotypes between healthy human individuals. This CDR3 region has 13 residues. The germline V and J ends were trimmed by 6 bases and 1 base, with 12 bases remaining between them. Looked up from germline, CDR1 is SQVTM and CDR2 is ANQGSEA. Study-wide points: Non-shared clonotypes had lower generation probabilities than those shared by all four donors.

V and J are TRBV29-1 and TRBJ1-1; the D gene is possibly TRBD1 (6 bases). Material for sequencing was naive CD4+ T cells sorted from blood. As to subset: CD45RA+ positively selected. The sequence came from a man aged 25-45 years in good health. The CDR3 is CSVVGQRNTEAFF. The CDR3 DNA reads TGCAGCGTCGTAGGACAGAGGAACACTGAAGCTTTCTTT.